The source of this T cell receptor (beta chain) is a study of cytomegalovirus exposure and HLA in healthy donors. The PCR contained 60 Vbeta and 13 Jbeta primers. Clones were read by immunoSEQ multiplex PCR, and TCRdb kept only the in-frame ones, dropping some. Among 70,000 to 95,000 clones listed, roughly three quarters were seen once. This CDR3 has 13 residues. V was clipped by 8 bases and J by 4 bases, with 13 bases between them. Germline loops: CDR1 SNHLY, CDR2 FYNNEI. The chain joins TRBV2 to TRBJ2-3; unclear D gene. This clonotype was sampled from a woman aged 40-49 years in good health and CMV-seropositive. The sequenced material came from PBMCs. Written as DNA, the CDR3 is TGTGCCAGCGGGGAAGGCGGATCAGATACGCAGTATTTT. Its protein product is CASGEGGSDTQYF. Full variable domain (rest looked up from reference TRBV2 and TRBJ2-3): EPEVTQTPSHQVTQMGQEVILRCVPISNHLYFYWYRQILGQKVEFLVSFYNNEISEKSEIFDDQFSVERPDGSNFTLKIRSTKLEDSAMYFCASGEGGSDTQYFGPGTRLTVL.